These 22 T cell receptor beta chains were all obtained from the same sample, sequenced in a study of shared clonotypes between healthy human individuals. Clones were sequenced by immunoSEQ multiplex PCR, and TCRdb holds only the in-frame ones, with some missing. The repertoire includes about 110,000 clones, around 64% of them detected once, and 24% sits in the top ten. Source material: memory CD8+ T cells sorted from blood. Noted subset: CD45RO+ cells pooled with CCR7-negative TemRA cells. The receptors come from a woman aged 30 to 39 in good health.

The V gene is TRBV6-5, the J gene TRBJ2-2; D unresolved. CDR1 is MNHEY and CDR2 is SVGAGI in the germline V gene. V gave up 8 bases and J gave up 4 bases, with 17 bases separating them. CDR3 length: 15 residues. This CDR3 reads CASCEGPHPTGELFF. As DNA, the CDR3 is TGTGCCAGCTGCGAAGGCCCGCACCCCACCGGGGAGCTGTTTTTT.

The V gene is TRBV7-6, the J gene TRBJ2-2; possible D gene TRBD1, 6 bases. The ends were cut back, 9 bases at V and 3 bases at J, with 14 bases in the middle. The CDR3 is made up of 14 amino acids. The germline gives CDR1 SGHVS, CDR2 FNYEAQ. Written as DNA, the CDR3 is TGTGCCAGTCACACAGGGATGGACACCGGGGAGCTGTTTTTT. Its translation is CASHTGMDTGELFF.

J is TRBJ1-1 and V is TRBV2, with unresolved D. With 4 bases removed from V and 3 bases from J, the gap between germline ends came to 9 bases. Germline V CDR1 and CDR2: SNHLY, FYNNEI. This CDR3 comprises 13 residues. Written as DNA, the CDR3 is TGTGCCAGCAGTGTGGGTAGGGACACTGAAGCTTTCTTT. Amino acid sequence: CASSVGRDTEAFF.

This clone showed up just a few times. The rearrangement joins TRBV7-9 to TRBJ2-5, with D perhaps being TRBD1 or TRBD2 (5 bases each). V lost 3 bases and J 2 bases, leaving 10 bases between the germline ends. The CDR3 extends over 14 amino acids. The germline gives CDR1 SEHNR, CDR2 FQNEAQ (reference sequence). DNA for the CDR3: TGTGCCAGCAGCTTTTGGGACCAGCAAGAGACCCAGTACTTC. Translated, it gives CASSFWDQQETQYF.

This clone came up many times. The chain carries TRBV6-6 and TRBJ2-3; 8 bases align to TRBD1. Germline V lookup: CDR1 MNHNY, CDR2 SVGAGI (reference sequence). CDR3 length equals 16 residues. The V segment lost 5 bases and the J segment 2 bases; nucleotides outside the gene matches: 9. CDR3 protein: CASSPLRQGSTDTQYF. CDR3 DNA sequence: TGTGCCAGCAGTCCCCTCCGACAGGGGTCCACAGATACGCAGTATTTT.

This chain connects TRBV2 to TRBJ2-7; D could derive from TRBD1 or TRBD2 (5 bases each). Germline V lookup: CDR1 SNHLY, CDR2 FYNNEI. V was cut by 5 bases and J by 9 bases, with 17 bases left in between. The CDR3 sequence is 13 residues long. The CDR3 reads CASSLGREIMQYF. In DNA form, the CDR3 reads TGTGCCAGCAGTTTAGGCAGGGAGATAATGCAGTACTTC.

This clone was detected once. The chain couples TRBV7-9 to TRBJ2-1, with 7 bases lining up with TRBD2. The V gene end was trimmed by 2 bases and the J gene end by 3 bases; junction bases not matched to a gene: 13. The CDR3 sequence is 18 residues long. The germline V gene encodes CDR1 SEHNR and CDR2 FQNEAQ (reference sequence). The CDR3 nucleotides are TGTGCCAGCAGCTTACGGGACCCTACTAGCGCCAGCTACAATGAGCAGTTCTTC. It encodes CASSLRDPTSASYNEQFF.

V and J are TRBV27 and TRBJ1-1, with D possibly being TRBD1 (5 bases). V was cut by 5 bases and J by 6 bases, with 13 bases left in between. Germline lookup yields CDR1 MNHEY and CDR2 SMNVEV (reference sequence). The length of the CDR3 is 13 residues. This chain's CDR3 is CASSPPRVPEAFF. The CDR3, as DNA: TGTGCCAGCAGTCCTCCCAGGGTCCCTGAAGCTTTCTTT.

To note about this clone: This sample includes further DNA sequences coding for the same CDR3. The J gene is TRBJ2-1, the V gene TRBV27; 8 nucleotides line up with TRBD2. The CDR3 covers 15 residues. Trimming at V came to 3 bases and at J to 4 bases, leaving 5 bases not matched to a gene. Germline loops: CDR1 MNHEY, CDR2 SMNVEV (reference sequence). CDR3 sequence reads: CASSLSSGYYNEQFF. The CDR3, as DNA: TGTGCCAGCAGTTTGTCTAGCGGGTATTACAATGAGCAGTTCTTC.

The CDR3 sequence is CASSPPGPGTEAFF. The DNA for the CDR3 is TGTGCCAGCAGCCCCCCCGGTCCCGGAACTGAAGCTTTCTTT. The V call is TRBV5-4, the J call TRBJ1-1; D gene unclear. The CDR3 consists of 14 residues. CDR1 and CDR2 (germline): SGHNT, YYREEE (reference sequence). V dropped 4 bases and J dropped 5 bases, with 15 bases sitting between them.

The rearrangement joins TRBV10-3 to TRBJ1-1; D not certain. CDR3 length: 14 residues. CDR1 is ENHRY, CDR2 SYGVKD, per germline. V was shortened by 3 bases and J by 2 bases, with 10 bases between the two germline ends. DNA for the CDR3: TGTGCCATCAGTGACCCAACAGACAACACTGAAGCTTTCTTT. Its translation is CAISDPTDNTEAFF.

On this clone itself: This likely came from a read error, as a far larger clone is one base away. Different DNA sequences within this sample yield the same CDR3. The CDR3 nucleotides are TGTGCCAGCAGTCGGACTAGCACAGATACGCAGTATTTT. Its translation is CASSRTSTDTQYF. V and J are TRBV6-4 and TRBJ2-3; D is possibly TRBD2 (5 bases). This CDR3 has 13 residues. Trimming took off 5 bases at V and 0 bases at J, with 6 bases between the two ends. Germline-derived CDR1 and CDR2 are MRHNA and SNTAGT.

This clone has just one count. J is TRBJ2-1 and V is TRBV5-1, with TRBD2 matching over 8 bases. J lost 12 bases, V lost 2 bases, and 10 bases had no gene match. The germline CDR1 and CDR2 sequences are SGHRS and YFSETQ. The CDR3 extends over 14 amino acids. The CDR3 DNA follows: TGCGCCAGCAGCTTACCCGAGACCGGGACTAGGCAGTTCTTC. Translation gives CASSLPETGTRQFF.

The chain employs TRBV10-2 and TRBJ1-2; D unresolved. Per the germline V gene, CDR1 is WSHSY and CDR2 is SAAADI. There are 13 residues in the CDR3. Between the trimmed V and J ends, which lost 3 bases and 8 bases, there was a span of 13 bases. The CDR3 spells CASSDYGRAGYTF. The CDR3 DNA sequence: TGCGCCAGCAGTGATTACGGGCGGGCGGGCTACACCTTC.

The CDR3 nucleotides read TGTGCCAGCAGAAGCGCAGGGTACAATGAGCAGTTCTTC. Protein product: CASRSAGYNEQFF. This chain connects TRBV11-1 to TRBJ2-1, with D possibly TRBD1 on 5 matching bases. The germline V and J ends were trimmed by 6 bases and 4 bases, with 10 bases remaining between them. CDR1 and CDR2 (germline): SGHAT, FQDESV (reference sequence). This CDR3 has 13 residues.

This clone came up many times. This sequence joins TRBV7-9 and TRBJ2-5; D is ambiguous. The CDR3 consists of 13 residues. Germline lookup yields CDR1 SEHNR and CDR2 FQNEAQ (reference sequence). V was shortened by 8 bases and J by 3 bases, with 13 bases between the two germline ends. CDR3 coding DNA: TGTGCCAGCGGGGTGATATTAGAAGAGACCCAGTACTTC. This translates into CASGVILEETQYF.

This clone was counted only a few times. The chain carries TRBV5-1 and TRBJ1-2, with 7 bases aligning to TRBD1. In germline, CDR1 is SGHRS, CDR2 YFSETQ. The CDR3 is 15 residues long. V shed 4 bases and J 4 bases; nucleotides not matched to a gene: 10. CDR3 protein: CASSPDRQGGYGYTF. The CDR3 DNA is TGCGCCAGCAGCCCAGACAGGCAGGGGGGCTATGGCTACACCTTC.

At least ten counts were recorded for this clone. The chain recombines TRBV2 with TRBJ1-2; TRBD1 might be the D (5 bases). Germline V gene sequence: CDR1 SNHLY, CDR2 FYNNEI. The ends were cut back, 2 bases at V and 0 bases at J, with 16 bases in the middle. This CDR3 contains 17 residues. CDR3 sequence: CASSEPTDYPSNYGYTF. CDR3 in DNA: TGTGCCAGCAGTGAACCGACAGATTACCCGTCTAACTATGGCTACACCTTC.

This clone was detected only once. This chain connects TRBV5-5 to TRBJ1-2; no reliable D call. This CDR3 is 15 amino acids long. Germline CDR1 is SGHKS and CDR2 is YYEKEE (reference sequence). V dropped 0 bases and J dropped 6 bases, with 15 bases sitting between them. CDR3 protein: CASSLESTYVNGYTF. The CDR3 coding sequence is TGTGCCAGCAGCTTGGAGTCAACGTACGTTAATGGCTACACCTTC.

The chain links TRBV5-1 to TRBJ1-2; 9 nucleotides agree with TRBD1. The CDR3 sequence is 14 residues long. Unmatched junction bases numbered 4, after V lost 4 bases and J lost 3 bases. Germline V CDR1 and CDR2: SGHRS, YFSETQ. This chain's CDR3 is CASSKDRGDYGYTF. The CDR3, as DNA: TGCGCCAGCAGCAAGGACAGGGGCGACTATGGCTACACCTTC.

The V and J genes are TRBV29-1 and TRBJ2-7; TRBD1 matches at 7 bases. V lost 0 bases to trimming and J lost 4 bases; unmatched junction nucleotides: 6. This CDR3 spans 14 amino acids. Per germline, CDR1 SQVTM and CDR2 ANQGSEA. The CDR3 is CSVEERDRLYEQYF. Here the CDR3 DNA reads TGCAGCGTTGAAGAAAGGGACAGACTATACGAGCAGTACTTC.

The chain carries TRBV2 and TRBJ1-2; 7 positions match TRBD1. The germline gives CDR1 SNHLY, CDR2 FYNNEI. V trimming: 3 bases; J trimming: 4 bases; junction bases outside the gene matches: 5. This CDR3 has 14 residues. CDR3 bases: TGTGCCAGCAGTGAGACAGGGTTTCGCTATGGCTACACCTTC. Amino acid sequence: CASSETGFRYGYTF.